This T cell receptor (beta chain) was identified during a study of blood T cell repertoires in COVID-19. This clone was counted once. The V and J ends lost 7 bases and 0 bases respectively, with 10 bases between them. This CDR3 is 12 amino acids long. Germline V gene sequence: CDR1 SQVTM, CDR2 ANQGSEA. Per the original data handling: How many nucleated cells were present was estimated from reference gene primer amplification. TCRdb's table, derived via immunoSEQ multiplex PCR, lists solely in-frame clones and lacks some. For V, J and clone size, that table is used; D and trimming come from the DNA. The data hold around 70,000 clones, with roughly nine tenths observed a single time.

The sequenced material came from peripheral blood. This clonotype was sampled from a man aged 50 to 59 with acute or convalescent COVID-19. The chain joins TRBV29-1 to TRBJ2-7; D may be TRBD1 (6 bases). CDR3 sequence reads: CSGTGSSYEQYF. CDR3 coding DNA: TGCAGCGGAACAGGGAGCTCCTACGAGCAGTACTTC.